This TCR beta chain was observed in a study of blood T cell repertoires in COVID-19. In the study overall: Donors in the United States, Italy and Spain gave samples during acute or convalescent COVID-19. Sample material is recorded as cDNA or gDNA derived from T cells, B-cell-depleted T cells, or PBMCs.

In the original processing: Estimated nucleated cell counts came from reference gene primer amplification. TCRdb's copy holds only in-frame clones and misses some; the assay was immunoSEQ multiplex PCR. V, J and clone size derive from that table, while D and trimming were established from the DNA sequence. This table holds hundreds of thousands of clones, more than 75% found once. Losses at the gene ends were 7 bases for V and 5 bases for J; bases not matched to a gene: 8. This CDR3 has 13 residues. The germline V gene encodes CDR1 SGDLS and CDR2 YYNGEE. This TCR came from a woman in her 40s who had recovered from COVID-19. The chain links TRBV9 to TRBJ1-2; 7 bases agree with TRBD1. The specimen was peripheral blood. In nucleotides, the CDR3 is TGTGCCAGCCGCGGAGGGGGCTTGTATGGCTACACCTTC. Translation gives CASRGGGLYGYTF.